One sample yielded the 5 T cell receptor beta chains listed below, sequenced in a study of cytomegalovirus exposure and HLA in healthy donors. Amplification used 60 Vbeta primers and 13 Jbeta primers. Only in-frame clones appear in the TCRdb table, and some are missing; sequencing was by immunoSEQ multiplex PCR. This sample contains around 210,000 clones. The sequenced sample was PBMCs. These receptors were taken from a girl aged 2 to 9 in good health and CMV-seropositive.

The genes are TRBV5-5 and TRBJ1-1, with 10 bases matching TRBD1. Germline V gene lookup returns CDR1 SGHKS and CDR2 YYEKEE (reference sequence). The junction had 7 bases not matched to a gene; V was cut back by 2 bases and J by 6 bases. The CDR3 extends over 15 amino acids. CDR3 loop: CASSFFGTGVAEAFF. CDR3 DNA sequence: TGTGCCAGCAGCTTTTTCGGGACAGGGGTTGCTGAAGCTTTCTTT.

The chain carries TRBV18 and TRBJ2-7, with D possibly TRBD2 on 5 matching bases. The CDR3 runs to 14 residues. Germline V lookup: CDR1 KGHSH, CDR2 LQKENI. The V end was cut by 2 bases, the J end by 2 bases, with 10 bases between. The CDR3 is CASSPSGPTYEQYF. DNA of the CDR3: TGTGCCAGCTCACCAAGCGGCCCAACCTACGAGCAGTACTTC.

The chain combines TRBV20-1 with TRBJ2-1; D might be TRBD2 (5 bases). The V and J ends lost 4 bases and 12 bases respectively, with 13 bases between them. Germline V lookup: CDR1 DFQATT, CDR2 SNEGSKA (reference sequence). The CDR3 sequence is 11 residues long. The DNA for the CDR3 is TGCAGTGCTACATCTAGCACGGGGCAGTTCTTC. The encoded protein is CSATSSTGQFF.

The chain couples TRBV6-5 to TRBJ1-2, with 7 bases fitting TRBD1. The ends lost 2 bases at V and 3 bases at J; junction bases unmatched: 6. CDR3 length: 15 residues. CDR1 MNHEY and CDR2 SVGAGI come from the germline V gene. The CDR3 nucleotides are TGTGCCAGCAGTTACGGACTTGACAGGGACTATGGCTACACCTTC. Translation gives CASSYGLDRDYGYTF.

The J gene is TRBJ2-1, the V gene TRBV14; 7 positions agree with TRBD2. The V and J ends lost 6 bases and 10 bases, in that order; junction bases with no gene match: 21. CDR1 and CDR2 (germline): SGHDN, FVKESK. The CDR3 runs to 17 residues. For the CDR3, the DNA is TGTGCCAGCAGACAAACCTCCGGACTAGTGGGCATGGAGGAGCAGTTCTTC. This codes for CASRQTSGLVGMEEQFF. Together with reference TRBV14 and TRBJ2-1, the CDR3 gives the full variable domain: EAGVTQFPSHSVIEKGQTVTLRCDPISGHDNLYWYRRVMGKEIKFLLHFVKESKQDESGMPNNRFLAERTGGTYSTLKVQPAELEDSGVYFCASRQTSGLVGMEEQFFGPGTRLTVL.